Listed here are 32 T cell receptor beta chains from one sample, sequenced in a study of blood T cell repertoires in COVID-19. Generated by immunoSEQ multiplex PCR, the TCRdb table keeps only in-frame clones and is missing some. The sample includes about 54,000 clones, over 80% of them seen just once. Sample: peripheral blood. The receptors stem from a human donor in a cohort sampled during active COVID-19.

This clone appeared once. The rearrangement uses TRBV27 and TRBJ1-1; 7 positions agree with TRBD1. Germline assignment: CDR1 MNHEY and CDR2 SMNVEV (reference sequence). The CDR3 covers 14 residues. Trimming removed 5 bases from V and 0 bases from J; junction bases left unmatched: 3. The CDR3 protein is CASSQGGMNTEAFF. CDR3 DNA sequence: TGTGCCAGCAGTCAAGGGGGCATGAACACTGAAGCTTTCTTT.

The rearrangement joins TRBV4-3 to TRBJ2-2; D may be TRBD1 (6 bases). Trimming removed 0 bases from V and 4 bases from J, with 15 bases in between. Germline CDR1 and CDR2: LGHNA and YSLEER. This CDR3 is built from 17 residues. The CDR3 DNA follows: TGCGCCAGCAGCCAAGACGCGCGTGGGGGCCCCACCGGGGAGCTGTTTTTT. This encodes CASSQDARGGPTGELFF.

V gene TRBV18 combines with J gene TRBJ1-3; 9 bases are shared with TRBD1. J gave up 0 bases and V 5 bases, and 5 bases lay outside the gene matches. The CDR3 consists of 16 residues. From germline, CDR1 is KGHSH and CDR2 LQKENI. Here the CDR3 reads CASSSRTGASGNTIYF. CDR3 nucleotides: TGTGCCAGCTCATCACGGACAGGGGCCTCTGGAAACACCATATATTTT.

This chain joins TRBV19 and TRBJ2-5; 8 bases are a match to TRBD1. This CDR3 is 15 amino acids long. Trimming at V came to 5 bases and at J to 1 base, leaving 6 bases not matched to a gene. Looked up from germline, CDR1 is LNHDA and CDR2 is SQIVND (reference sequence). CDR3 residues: CASSRRGQVQETQYF. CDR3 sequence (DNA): TGTGCCAGTAGTCGTCGGGGACAGGTCCAAGAGACCCAGTACTTC.

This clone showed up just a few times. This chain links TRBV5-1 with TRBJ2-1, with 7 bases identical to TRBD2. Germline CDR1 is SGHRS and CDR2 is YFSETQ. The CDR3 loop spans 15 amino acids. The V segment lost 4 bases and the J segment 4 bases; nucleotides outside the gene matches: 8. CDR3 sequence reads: CASSQQTAGYNEQFF. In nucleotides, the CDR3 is TGCGCCAGCAGCCAACAAACAGCGGGGTACAATGAGCAGTTCTTC.

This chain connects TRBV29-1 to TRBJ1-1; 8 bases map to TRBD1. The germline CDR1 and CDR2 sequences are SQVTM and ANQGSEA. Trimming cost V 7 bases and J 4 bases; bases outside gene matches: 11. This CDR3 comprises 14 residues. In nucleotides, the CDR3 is TGCAGCGGAAGAGACAGGGGAATAGTCACTGAAGCTTTCTTT. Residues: CSGRDRGIVTEAFF.

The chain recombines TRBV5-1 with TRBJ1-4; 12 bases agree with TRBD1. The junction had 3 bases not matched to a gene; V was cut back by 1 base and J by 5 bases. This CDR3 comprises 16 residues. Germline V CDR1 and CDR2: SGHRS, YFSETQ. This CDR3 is CASSLFGTGGNEKLFF. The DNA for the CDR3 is TGCGCCAGCAGCTTGTTCGGGACAGGGGGCAATGAAAAACTGTTTTTT.

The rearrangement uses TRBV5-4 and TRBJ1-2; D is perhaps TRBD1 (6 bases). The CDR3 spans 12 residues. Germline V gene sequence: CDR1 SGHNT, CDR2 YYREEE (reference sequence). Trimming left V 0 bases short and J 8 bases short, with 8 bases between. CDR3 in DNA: TGTGCCAGCAGCTTGGATGGGGGCGGCTACACCTTC. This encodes CASSLDGGGYTF.

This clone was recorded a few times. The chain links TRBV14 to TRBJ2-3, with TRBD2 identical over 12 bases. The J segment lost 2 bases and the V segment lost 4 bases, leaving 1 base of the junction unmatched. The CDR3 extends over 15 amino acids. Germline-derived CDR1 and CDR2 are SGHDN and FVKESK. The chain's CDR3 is CASSRTSGDTDTQYF. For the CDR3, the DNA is TGTGCCAGCAGCCGGACTAGCGGGGACACAGATACGCAGTATTTT.

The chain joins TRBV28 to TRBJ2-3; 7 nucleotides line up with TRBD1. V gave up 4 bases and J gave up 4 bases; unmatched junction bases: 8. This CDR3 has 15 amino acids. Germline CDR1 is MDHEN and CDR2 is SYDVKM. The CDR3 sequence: CASSSAGTVADTQYF. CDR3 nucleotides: TGTGCCAGCAGTTCAGCCGGGACAGTCGCAGATACGCAGTATTTT.

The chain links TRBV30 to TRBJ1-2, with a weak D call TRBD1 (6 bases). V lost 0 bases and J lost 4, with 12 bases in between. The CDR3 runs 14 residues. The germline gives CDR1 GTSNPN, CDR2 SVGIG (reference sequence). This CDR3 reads CAWSVKGDGYGYTF. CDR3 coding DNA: TGTGCCTGGAGTGTCAAGGGGGACGGCTATGGCTACACCTTC.

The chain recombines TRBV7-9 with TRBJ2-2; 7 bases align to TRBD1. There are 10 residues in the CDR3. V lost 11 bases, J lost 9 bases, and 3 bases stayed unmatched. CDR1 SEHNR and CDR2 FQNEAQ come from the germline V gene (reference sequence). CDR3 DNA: TGTGCCCAGGGGGAGTGGGAGCTGTTTTTT. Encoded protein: CAQGEWELFF.

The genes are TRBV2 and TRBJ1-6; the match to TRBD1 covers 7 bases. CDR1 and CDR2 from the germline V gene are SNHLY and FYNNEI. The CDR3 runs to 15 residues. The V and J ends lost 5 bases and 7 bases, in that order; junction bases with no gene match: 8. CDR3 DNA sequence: TGTGCCAGCAGTACCCGACAGGGTTCCAATTCACCCCTCCACTTT. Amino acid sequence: CASSTRQGSNSPLHF.

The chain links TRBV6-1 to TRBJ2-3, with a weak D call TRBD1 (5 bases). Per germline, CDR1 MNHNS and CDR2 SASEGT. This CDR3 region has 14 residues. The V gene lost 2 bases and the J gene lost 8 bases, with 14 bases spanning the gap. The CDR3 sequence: CASSERSGKSTQYF. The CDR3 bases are TGTGCCAGCAGTGAACGGTCAGGGAAAAGTACGCAGTATTTT.

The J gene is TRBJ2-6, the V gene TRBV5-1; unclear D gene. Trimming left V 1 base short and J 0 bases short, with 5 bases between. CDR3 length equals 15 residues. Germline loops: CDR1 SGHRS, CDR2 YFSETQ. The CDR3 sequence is CASSLYNSGANVLTF. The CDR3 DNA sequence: TGCGCCAGCAGCTTGTACAACTCTGGGGCCAACGTCCTGACTTTC.

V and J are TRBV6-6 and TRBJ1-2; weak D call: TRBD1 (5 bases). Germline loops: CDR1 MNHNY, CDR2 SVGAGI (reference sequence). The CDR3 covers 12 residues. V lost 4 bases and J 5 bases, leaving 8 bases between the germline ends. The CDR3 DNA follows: TGTGCCAGCAGTTTGGACAAATATGGCTACACCTTC. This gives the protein CASSLDKYGYTF.

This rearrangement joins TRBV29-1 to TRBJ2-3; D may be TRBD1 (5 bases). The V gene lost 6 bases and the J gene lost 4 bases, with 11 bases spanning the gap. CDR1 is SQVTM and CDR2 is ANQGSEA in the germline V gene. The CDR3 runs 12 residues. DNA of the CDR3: TGCAGCGTATCCAGGGCCGCAGATACGCAGTATTTT. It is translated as CSVSRAADTQYF.

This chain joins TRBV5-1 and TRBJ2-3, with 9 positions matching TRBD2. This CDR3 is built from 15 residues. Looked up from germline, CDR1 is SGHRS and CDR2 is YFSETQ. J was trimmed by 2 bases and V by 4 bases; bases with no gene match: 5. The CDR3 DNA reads TGCGCCAGCAGCAACCGCGGGGGGGACACAGATACGCAGTATTTT. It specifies CASSNRGGDTDTQYF.

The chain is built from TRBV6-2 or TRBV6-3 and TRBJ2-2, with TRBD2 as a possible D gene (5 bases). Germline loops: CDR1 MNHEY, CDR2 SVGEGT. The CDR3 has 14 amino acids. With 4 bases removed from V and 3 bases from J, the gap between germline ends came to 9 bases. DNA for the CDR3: TGTGCCAGCAGTTGGCCCGGGGACACCGGGGAGCTGTTTTTT. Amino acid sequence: CASSWPGDTGELFF.

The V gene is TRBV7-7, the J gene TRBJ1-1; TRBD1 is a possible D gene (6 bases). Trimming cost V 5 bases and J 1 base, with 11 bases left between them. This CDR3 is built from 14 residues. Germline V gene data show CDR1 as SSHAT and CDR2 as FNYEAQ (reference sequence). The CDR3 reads CASSPWTENTEAFF. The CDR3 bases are TGTGCCAGCAGCCCCTGGACAGAGAACACTGAAGCTTTCTTT.

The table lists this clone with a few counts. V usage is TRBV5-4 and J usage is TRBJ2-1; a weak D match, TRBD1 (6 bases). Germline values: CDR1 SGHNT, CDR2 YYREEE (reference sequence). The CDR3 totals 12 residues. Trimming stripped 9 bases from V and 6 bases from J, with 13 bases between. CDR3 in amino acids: CANGLGGNEQFF. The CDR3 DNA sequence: TGTGCCAACGGATTAGGGGGCAATGAGCAGTTCTTC.

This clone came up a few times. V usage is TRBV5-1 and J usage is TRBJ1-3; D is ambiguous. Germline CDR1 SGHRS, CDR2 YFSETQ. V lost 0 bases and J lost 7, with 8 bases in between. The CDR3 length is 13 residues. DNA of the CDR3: TGCGCCAGCAGCTTGGACAGTCGGAACACCATATATTTT. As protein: CASSLDSRNTIYF.

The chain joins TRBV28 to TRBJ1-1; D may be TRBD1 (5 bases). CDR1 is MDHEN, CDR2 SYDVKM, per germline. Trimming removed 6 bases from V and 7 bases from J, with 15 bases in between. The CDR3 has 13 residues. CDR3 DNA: TGTGCCAGCAGGGGGCCTAACCGGAGTGAAGCTTTCTTT. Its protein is CASRGPNRSEAFF. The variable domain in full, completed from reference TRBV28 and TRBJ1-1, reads DVKVTQSSRYLVKRTGEKVFLECVQDMDHENMFWYRQDPGLGLRLIYFSYDVKMKEKGDIPEGYSVSREKKERFSLILESASTNQTSMYLCASRGPNRSEAFFGQGTRLTVV.

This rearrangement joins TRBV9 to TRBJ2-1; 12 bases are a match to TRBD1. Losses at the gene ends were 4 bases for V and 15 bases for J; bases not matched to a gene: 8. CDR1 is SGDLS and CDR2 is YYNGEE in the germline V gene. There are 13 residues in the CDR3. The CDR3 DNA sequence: TGTGCCAGCAGCAAGGGACAGGGGGCGCGTCGGTTCTTC. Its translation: CASSKGQGARRFF.

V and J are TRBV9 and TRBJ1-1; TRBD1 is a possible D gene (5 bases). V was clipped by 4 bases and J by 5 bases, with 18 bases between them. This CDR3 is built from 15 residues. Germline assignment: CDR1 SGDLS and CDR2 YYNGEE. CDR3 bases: TGTGCCAGCAGCCCCGGGGGGTTTGGGGGAACTGAAGCTTTCTTT. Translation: CASSPGGFGGTEAFF.

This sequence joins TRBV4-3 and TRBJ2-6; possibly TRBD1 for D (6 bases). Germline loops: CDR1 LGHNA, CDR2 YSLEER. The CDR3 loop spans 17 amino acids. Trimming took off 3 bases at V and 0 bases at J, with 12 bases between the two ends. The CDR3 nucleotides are TGCGCCAGCAGCCAGAGCAGGGGAACCTCTGGGGCCAACGTCCTGACTTTC. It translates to CASSQSRGTSGANVLTF.

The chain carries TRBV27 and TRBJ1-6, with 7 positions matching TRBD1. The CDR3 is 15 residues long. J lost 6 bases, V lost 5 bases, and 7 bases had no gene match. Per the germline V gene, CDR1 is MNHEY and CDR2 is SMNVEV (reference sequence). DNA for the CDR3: TGTGCCAGCAGTAGAGGGACAGAAGCTAATTCACCCCTCCACTTT. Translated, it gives CASSRGTEANSPLHF.

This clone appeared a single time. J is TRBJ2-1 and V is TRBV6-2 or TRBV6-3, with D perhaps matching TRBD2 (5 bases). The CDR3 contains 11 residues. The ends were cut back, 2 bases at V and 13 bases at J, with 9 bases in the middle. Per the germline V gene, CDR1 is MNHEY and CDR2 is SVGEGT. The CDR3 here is CASSYGETQFF. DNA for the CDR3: TGTGCCAGCAGTTACGGGGAGACCCAGTTCTTC.

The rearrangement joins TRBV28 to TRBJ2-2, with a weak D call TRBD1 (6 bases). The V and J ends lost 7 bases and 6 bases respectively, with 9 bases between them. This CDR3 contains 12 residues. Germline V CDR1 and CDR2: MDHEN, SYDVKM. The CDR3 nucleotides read TGTGCCAGCAACCAGGGGTCCGGGGAGCTGTTTTTT. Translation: CASNQGSGELFF. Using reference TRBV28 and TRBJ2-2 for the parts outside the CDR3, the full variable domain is DVKVTQSSRYLVKRTGEKVFLECVQDMDHENMFWYRQDPGLGLRLIYFSYDVKMKEKGDIPEGYSVSREKKERFSLILESASTNQTSMYLCASNQGSGELFFGEGSRLTVL.

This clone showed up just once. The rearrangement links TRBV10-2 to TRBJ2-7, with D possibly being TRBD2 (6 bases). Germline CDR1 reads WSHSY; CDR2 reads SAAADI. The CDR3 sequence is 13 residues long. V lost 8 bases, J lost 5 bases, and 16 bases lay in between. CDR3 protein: CASGSLARDEQYF. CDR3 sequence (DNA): TGCGCCAGCGGGTCTCTAGCGCGCGACGAGCAGTACTTC.

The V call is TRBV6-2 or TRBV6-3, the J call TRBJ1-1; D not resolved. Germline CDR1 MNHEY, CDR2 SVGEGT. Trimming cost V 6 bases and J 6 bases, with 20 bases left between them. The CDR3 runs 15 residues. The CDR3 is CASSSTHPGSAEAFF. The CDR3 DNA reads TGTGCCAGCAGCTCTACCCACCCCGGGAGCGCTGAAGCTTTCTTT.

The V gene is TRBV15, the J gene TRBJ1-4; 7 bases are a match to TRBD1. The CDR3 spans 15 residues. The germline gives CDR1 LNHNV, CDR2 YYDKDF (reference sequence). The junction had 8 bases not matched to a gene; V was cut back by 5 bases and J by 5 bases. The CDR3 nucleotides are TGTGCCACCAGCCGATGGACAGGCCCAAATGAAAAACTGTTTTTT. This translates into CATSRWTGPNEKLFF. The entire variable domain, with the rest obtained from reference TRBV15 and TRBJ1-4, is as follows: DAMVIQNPRYQVTQFGKPVTLSCSQTLNHNVMYWYQQKSSQAPKLLFHYYDKDFNNEADTPDNFQSRRPNTSFCFLDIRSPGLGDTAMYLCATSRWTGPNEKLFFGSGTQLSVL.